Listed below are T cell receptor beta chains from one sample, sequenced in a study of cytomegalovirus exposure and HLA in healthy donors. Measured with immunoSEQ multiplex PCR; TCRdb has only the in-frame clones, and not every one. The sample consists of some 110,000 clones, about four fifths of them appearing once. Material: PBMCs. These receptor sequences come from a man between 25 and 39 years old in good health and CMV-seronegative. Both conserved end residues are part of each CDR3. Clone size is not always given. Where it is, it says once, few, many or a class for expanded clones.

>-|TRBV15|TRBJ1-2
CATSREANYGYTF
>-|TRBV6-6|TRBJ1-1
CASSSQGANTEAFF
>few|TRBV6-5|TRBJ1-1
CASSYLDRVGEAFF
>-|TRBV4-3|TRBJ2-3
CASSQEVLAGTDTQYF
>-|TRBV30|TRBJ1-2
CAWRPTALYGYTF
>-|TRBV5-1|TRBJ2-2
CASSPSGSLYTGELFF
>-|TRBV6-1|TRBJ2-3
CASSWTGAPSDTQYF
>-|TRBV9|TRBJ2-6
CASTLTTSGANVLTF
>-|TRBV28|TRBJ2-3
CASSSSGTSGDTQYF
>-|TRBV27|TRBJ2-1
CASSLQGAYRNEQFF
>once|TRBV5-1|TRBJ2-7
CASSLGTLYEQYF
>once|TRBV2|TRBJ1-2
CARARLGSGYGYTF
>-|TRBV11-3|TRBJ1-1
CASSTAGSNTEAFF
>few|TRBV9|TRBJ2-7
CASSVTGNSYEQYF
>once|TRBV5-3|TRBJ2-7
CARSWDWTGTYEQYF
>-|TRBV4-1|TRBJ2-3
CASSPNRGATDTQYF
>-|TRBV2|TRBJ1-2
CASKEGGTGYTF
>-|TRBV30|TRBJ2-1
CAWIQRGSYNEQFF
>-|TRBV13|-
CASSLRGLSYEQYF
>-|TRBV5-4|TRBJ1-4
CASSLSRATNEKLFF
>-|TRBV7-6|TRBJ1-3
CASSLLEGTGNTIYF
>-|TRBV28|TRBJ1-1
CASIPGSGAAFF
>-|TRBV18|TRBJ1-2
CASSPQGARIYGYTF
>once|TRBV29-1|TRBJ2-7
CSIAPGRTYEQYF
>few|TRBV29-1|TRBJ2-7
CSVAKSGYEQYF
>-|TRBV5-1|TRBJ1-4
CASSDPTTGVGEKLFF